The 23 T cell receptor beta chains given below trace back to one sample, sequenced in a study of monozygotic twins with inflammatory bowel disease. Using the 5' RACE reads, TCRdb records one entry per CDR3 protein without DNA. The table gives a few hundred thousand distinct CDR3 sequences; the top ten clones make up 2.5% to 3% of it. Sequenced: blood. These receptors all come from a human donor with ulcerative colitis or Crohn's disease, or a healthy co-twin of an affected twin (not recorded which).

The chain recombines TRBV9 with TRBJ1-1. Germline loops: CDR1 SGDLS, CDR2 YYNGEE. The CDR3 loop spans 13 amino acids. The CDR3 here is CASSVEVGTEAFF. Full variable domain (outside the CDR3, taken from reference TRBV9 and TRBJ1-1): DSGVTQTPKHLITATGQRVTLRCSPRSGDLSVYWYQQSLDQGLQFLIQYYNGEERAKGNILERFSAQQFPDLHSELNLSSLELGDSALYFCASSVEVGTEAFFGQGTRLTVV.

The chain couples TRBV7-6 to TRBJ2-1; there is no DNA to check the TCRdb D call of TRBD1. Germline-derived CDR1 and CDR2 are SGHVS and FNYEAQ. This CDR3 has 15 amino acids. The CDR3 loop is CASSTPTGTPNEQFF.

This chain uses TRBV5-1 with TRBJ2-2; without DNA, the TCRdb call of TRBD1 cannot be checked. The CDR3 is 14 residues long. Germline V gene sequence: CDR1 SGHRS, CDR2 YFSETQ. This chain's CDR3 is CASSRDRSTGELFF.

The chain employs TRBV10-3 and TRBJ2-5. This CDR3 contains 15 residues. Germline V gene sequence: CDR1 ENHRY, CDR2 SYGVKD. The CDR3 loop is CAISESTKTQETQYF.

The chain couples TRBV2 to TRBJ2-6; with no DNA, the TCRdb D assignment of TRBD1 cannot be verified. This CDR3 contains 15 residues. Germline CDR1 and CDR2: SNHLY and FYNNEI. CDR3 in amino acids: CASSGGGLRTNVLTF.

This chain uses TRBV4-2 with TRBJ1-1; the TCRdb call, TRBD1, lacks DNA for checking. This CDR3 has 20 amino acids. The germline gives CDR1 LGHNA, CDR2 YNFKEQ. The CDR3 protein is CASSRPTGDGGASRGTEAFF.

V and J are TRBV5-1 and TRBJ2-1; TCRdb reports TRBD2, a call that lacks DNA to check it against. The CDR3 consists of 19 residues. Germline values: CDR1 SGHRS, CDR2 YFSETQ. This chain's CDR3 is CASSLTPPGLAGLYNEQFF.

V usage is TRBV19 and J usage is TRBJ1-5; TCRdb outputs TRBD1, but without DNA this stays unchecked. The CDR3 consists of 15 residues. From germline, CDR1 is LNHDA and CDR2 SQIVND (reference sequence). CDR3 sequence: CASRMAGLGNQPQHF.

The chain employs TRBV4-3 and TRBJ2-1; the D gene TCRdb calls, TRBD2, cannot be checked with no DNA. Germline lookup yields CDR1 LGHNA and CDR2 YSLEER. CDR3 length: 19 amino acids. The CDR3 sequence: CASSQESGLTSGVNNEQFF.

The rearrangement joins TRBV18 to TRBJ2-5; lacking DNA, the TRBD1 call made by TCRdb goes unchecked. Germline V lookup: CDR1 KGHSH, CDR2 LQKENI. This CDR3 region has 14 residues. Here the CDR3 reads CASSLSQGQETQYF. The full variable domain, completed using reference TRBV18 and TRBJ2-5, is NAGVMQNPRHLVRRRGQEARLRCSPMKGHSHVYWYRQLPEEGLKFMVYLQKENIIDESGMPKERFSAEFPKEGPSILRIQQVVRGDSAAYFCASSLSQGQETQYFGPGTRLLVL.

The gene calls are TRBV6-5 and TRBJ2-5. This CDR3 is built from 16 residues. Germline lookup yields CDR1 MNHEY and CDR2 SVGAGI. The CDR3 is CASSYSHGEYQETQYF.

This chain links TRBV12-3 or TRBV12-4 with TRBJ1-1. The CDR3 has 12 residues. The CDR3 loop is CASSLQGGGAFF.

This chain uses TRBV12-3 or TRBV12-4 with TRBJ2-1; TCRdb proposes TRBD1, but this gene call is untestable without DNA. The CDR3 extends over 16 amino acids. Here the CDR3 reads CASSSIAGSLWNEQFF.

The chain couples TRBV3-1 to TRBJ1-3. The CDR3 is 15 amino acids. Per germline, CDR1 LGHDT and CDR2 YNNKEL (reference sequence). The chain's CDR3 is CASSQGQATGNTIYF.

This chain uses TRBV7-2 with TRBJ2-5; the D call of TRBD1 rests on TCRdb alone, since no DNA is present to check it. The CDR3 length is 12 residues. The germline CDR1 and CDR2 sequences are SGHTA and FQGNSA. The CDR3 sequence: CASRDSPGAQYF.

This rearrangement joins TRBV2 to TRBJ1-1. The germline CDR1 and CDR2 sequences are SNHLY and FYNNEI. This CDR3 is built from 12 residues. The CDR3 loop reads CASSWMNTEAFF.

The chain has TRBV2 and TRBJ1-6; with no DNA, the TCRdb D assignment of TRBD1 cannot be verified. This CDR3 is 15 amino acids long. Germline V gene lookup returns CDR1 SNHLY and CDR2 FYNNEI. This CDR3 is CALTQTTGWGSPLHF.

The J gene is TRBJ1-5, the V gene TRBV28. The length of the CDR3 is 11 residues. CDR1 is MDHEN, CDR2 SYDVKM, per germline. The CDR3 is CASSERWPQHF.

The CDR3 loop reads CASSLWGSRGYTF. The chain links TRBV27 to TRBJ1-2; TCRdb's D call of TRBD1 is untestable without DNA. The V gene's germline CDR1 is MNHEY and CDR2 SMNVEV (reference sequence). This CDR3 contains 13 residues.

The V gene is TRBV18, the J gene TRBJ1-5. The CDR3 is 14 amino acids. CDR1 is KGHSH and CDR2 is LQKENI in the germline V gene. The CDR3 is CASSPRTANQPQHF.

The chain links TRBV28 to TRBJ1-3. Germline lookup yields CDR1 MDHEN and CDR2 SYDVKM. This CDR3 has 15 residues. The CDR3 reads CASSFSYMSGNTIYF.

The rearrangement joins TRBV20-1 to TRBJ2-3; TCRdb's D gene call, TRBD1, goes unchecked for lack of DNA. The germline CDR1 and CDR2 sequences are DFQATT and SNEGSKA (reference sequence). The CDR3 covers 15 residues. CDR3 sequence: CSASVGVPGTDTQYF.

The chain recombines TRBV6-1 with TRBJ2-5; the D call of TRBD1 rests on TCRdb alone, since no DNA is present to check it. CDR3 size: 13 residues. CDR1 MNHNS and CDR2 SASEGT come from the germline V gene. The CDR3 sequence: CASSRDGQETQYF.